This TCR beta chain was documented in a study of T cell responses to AZD1222 COVID-19 vaccine. Details on this clone: The antigen is undetermined.

This CDR3 contains 17 residues. The V segment lost 4 bases and the J segment 1 base; nucleotides outside the gene matches: 4. The germline V gene has CDR1 SGHTA and CDR2 FQGNSA. Study-wide findings and caveats: Spike-specific TCR repertoires showed rising breadth and depth after two AZD1222 doses. Females made up more of the donors, who were largely white British, and clonal diversity may have come out too low.

Assay: immunoSEQ multiplex PCR; the TCRdb copy retains only in-frame clones and omits some. The profile shows some 200,000 clones, 85% to 90% of them singletons. Sequences were derived from peripheral blood, sampled 28 days after the second AZD1222 dose. The receptor's source is an adult who received the AZD1222 COVID-19 vaccine. V usage is TRBV7-2 and J usage is TRBJ2-1, with 13 bases aligning to TRBD2. CDR3: CASSSGLAGFSYNEQFF. CDR3 sequence (DNA): TGTGCCAGCAGCTCGGGACTAGCGGGATTTTCCTACAATGAGCAGTTCTTC.